This T cell receptor beta chain was profiled in a study of Graves' ophthalmopathy and Graves' hyperthyroidism. The study amplified TCR beta CDR3 regions using RNA transcripts. HTBI primers served in a first-round RT-PCR, which a second-round multiplex PCR followed. Each CDR3 protein gets one entry after TCRdb re-called the multiplex PCR reads with MiXCR. The repertoire holds some 1.1 million distinct CDR3 sequences, with about 38% as singletons. Many counts were recorded for this clonotype. Material: peripheral blood or thyroid tissue (not recorded which). This clonotype originated in an adult man with Graves' hyperthyroidism.

The CDR3 nucleotides are TGCAGTGCTCATCGTGAGGGGACGGGCCTGTACGAGCAGTACTTC. This sequence encodes CSAHREGTGLYEQYF. This sequence joins TRBV20-1 and TRBJ2-7, with D possibly being TRBD1 or TRBD2 (5 bases each). This CDR3 region has 15 residues. Germline CDR1 DFQATT, CDR2 SNEGSKA (reference sequence). V was pared by 5 bases and J by 4 bases, with 21 bases between.